This TCR beta chain was recorded in a study of shared T cell receptors in the human thymus. The CDR3 has 23 residues. Germline V gene sequence: CDR1 LGHNA, CDR2 YNFKEQ. J was trimmed by 0 bases and V by 4 bases; bases with no gene match: 26. Only in-frame clones appear in the TCRdb table, and some are missing; sequencing was by immunoSEQ multiplex PCR. This table has some 660,000 clones, around 87% appearing once. The same data also went into a second study, on human thymus T cells. This second study says: Resections were taken during corrective heart surgery, and the thymus tissue came from these. Thymic and blood repertoires appeared to carry a bias in their V and J gene usage.

The chain couples TRBV4-2 to TRBJ2-4; 8 nucleotides agree with TRBD1. The sequenced sample consisted of thymocytes. The receptor was derived from a boy less than two years old with a congenital heart defect. The DNA of the CDR3 is TGTGCCAGCAGCCCGGGATCCAAACCGACAGGGGAGAAGAATGGAATAGCCAAAAACATTCAGTACTTC. Residues: CASSPGSKPTGEKNGIAKNIQYF.